This entry describes one T cell receptor beta chain. The sample holds one count of this clone. The clone's antigen remains unknown. No base quality information exists; no much larger clone differs at one position. These data originate in a study of radiation and T cells in renal cell carcinoma (dated by TCRdb to the early 2020s). Study-level background: Samples came from a clinical trial, in which primary renal cell carcinomas received 15 Gy stereotactic body radiation therapy followed by nephrectomy 4 weeks later. In total, 50 or so samples, comprising around 25 tumors and 27 peripheral blood samples, were subjected to TCR beta sequencing. In the approximately 53 samples combined, fewer than 5 million unique CDR3 nucleotide sequences were found, encoding 2 million to 3 million unique CDR3 amino acid sequences.

This specimen's time point label, per the study, means: blood 2 weeks post-SBRT. Read against the paper, the sample's treatment or condition label means: 15 Gy SBRT to primary tumor, nephrectomy 4 weeks later. To track tumor-enriched clonotypes, serial peripheral blood was sampled from radiation-treated patients at baseline and at 2 weeks and 4 weeks after SBRT. Every patient's renal cell carcinoma showed clear cell pathology. Genomic DNA for TCR sequencing was prepared using the QIAamp DNA Blood Mini Kit (Qiagen). Only samples passing all quality control checks were included in the analyses. TCR beta libraries were generated from genomic DNA with the immunoSEQ kit, following the manufacturer's recommendations. For library preparation, a first multiplex PCR was performed with proprietary primers, followed by a second PCR in which unique barcodes were added, and bead cleanups were performed after each round. Each sample batch included a kit-provided positive control reaction and a negative control reaction. The final libraries underwent checking on an Agilent 4200 TapeStation D1000 ScreenTape, volumetric pooling, and quantification by qPCR. Sequencing ran on an Illumina NextSeq500 with a MidOutput 150-cycle cartridge, using 156 Read1 and 15 Index1 cycles with kit custom primers. The pooled library was loaded at around 0.98 pM, with a roughly 19% PhiX control spiked in. Processing in the source paper ran as follows. Vendor-processed data were analyzed in R, with a clonotype defined as all T cells sharing the same CDR3 nucleotide sequence. For clone abundance analyses, frequencies were normalized to the 10,000 most abundant clones per sample. Public T cell clones, which averaged fewer than five per sample, were excluded before analysis. A difference in abundance of at least 32-fold between compartments was used to define tumor-enriched and baseline blood-enriched clonotypes. A beta-binomial differential abundance model was used to identify clonotypes that were expanded or contracted between blood time points. Similarity between tumor and blood repertoires was quantified using the Baroni-Urbani and Buser coefficient, and groups were compared with two-tailed Wilcoxon tests in R. TCRdb carries this immuneACCESS record with in-frame sequences only. Its versions omit some clonotypes, under half of them owing to an unresolved V gene in the studies checked, with the rest unexplained. That table supplies the V and J calls and clone size; D and trimming were determined from the DNA. The sample table contains about 60,000 clones; only one count was recorded for roughly 72% of them. The ten largest make up approximately 7% of the sample.

General conclusions and limits of the study: In blood, the top tumor clonotypes increased from baseline to 2 weeks after radiation and then shrank by 4 weeks, which suggests a temporary expansion of tumor-resident clones. Tracking of blood repertoire dynamics stopped at three to four weeks after treatment, with no follow-up past that point. Because pretreatment tumor biopsies were not available, the study could not determine whether clonotypes were already present within the tumor at baseline. Because the trial had a single-armed design, the trial could not examine how radiation dose or scheduling affected the TCR repertoire.

There are 14 amino acids in the CDR3, from cysteine to phenylalanine inclusive. Of the read, only the CDR3 DNA is kept; its 42 bases are in frame from base 1. CDR1 and CDR2, looked up from the germline V gene, are SGHDT and YYEEEE. V loses 0 bases of germline sequence and J loses 9 bases, and the interval between the two ends is 13 bases. Sequences were derived from blood, sampled from a patient whose treatment included radiotherapy and nephrectomy. This clonotype originated in a man in his 60s with renal cell carcinoma. The chain is encoded by TRBV5-6 joined to TRBJ1-5; the D gene identity is not certain. The sequenced DNA is TGTGCCAGCAGCTTGGCTCGTGGGGAATCGCCCCAGCATTTT. It is translated as CASSLARGESPQHF.